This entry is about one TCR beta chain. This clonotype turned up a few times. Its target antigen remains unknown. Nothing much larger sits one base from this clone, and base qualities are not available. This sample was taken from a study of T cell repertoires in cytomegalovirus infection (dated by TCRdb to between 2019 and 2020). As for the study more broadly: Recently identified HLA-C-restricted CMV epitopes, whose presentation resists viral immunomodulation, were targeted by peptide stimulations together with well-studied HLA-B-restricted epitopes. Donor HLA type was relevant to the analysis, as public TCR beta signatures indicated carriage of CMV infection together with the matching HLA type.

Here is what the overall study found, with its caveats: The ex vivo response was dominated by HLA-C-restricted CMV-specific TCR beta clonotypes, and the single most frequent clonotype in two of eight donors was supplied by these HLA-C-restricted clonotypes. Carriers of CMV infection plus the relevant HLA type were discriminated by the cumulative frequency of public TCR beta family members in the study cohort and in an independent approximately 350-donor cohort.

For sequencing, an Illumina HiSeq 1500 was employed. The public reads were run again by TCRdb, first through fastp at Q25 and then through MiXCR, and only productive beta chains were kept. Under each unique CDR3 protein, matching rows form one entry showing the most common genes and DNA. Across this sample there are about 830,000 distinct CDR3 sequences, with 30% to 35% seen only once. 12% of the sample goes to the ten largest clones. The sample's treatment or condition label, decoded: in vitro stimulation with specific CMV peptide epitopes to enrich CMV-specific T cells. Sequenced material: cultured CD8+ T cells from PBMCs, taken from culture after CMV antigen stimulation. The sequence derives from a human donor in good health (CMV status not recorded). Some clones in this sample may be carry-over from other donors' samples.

The base sequence is TGTGCCAGCAGTCCTCCAATGGTCCGAATGAACACTGAAGCTTTCTTT. Its protein reads: CASSPPMVRMNTEAFF. The chain was built from TRBV5-6 and TRBJ1-1, with an unclear D gene assignment. Trimming at the junction amounts to 5 bases on V and 0 bases on J, and the germline ends lie 17 bases apart. There are 16 amino acids in the CDR3, from cysteine to phenylalanine inclusive. The kept DNA is CDR3 alone, 48 bases in frame from the first base. Via the germline V gene, CDR1 is SGHDT and CDR2 YYEEEE.